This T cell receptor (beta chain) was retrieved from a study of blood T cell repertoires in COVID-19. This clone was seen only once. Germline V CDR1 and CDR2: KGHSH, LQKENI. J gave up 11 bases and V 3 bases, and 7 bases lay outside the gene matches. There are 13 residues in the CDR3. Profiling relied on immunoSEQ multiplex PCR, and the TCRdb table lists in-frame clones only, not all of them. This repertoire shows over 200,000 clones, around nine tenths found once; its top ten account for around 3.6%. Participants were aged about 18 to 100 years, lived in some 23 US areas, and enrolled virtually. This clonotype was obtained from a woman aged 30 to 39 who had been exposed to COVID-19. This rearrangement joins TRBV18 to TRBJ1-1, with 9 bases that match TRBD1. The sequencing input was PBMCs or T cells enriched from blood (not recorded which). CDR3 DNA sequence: TGTGCCAGCTCACCCCGACAGGGGGATAGTGCTTTCTTT. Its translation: CASSPRQGDSAFF.